This record concerns one TCR beta chain sequence. Its target is unknown. Assay used: immunoSEQ multiplex PCR; TCRdb lists only in-frame clones, some missing. The sample holds approximately 1.9 million clones; 80% to 95% are singletons and the top ten take about 1.6%. CD45RO-negative, CCR7-selected cells formed the naive CD8 fraction, which excluded terminally differentiated effector memory CD45RA+ cells. This record belongs to a study of shared clonotypes between healthy human individuals. Study in general: CD4 naive and memory got three plates each, CD8 naive two, CD8 memory one. General observations from the study: Naive subsets, compared against memory subsets, generally had larger estimated richness values. Rarefaction showed that sequencing of sorted subsets was incomplete (despite large depth). The four-donor shared clonotypes exceeded non-shared clonotypes in generation probability, with non-shared ones scoring lower.

The TCR sequence derives from a man between 18 and 29 years old in good health. Some clones in this sample may be carry-over from other donors' samples. The sequencing input was naive CD8+ T cells from PBMCs.

The CDR3 DNA follows: TGTGCCAGCACTATGGCGCAGACGACTTACAATGAGCAGTTCTTC. Amino acids: CASTMAQTTYNEQFF. The chain combines TRBV27 with TRBJ2-1; D gene unclear. CDR3 length: 15 residues. V was clipped by 7 bases and J by 4 bases, with 17 bases between them. Germline values: CDR1 MNHEY, CDR2 SMNVEV (reference sequence).